This T cell receptor (beta chain) was recorded in a study of response to subunit inactivated influenza vaccine. Regarding the study as a whole: Authors suggested that a seasonal influenza vaccination recruits few new T cells each time.

MiXCR, run by TCRdb on the RT-PCR reads, gives a single entry per CDR3 protein. The table lists about 570,000 distinct CDR3 sequences, around 11% of them singletons. Points on this clonotype: The antigen is undetermined.

J was trimmed by 4 bases and V by 2 bases; bases with no gene match: 9. Germline loops: CDR1 SGHDT, CDR2 YYEEEE. The CDR3 totals 16 residues. The same sample was also used in a study of T cells expressing NK-cell markers. That paper notes: TCR beta libraries carry UMIs added by 5'RACE template switching. Roughly 6 donors showed dominant NKG2C+ clonotypes comprising roughly 1.0-7.5% of their CD8+ T cells.

This specimen was PBMCs from blood, taken on the day of vaccination. The receptor was isolated from a man in his forties or fifties who received an inactivated influenza vaccine. V is TRBV5-6 and J is TRBJ2-5; TRBD1 agrees at 9 bases. This CDR3 reads CASSFRTGVFGETQYF. Here the CDR3 DNA reads TGTGCCAGCAGCTTCCGGACAGGGGTTTTTGGAGAGACCCAGTACTTC. Together with reference TRBV5-6 and TRBJ2-5, the CDR3 gives the full variable domain: DAGVTQSPTHLIKTRGQQVTLRCSPKSGHDTVSWYQQALGQGPQFIFQYYEEEERQRGNFPDRFSGHQFPNYSSELNVNALLLGDSALYLCASSFRTGVFGETQYFGPGTRLLVL.